The next 32 T cell receptor beta chains were all read from a single sample in a study of Graves' ophthalmopathy and Graves' hyperthyroidism. RNA transcripts were the template, and TCR beta CDR3 regions were amplified from them. The workflow started with a first-round RT-PCR run with HTBI primers and then moved on to a second-round multiplex PCR. TCRdb re-called the multiplex PCR reads through MiXCR, storing one row per CDR3 protein. The table records about 24,000 distinct CDR3 sequences, approximately 48% of them present only once. The sequenced material came from peripheral blood. Receptors were obtained from an adult woman with stable Graves' hyperthyroidism.

This clonotype is medium-sized in the sample. The chain employs TRBV7-9 and TRBJ2-3; no firm D call. Trimming cost V 1 base and J 1 base, with 12 bases left between them. Germline V CDR1 and CDR2: SEHNR, FQNEAQ (reference sequence). The CDR3 spans 16 residues. This chain's CDR3 is CASSLEGHGGTDTQYF. The CDR3 DNA is TGTGCCAGCAGCTTAGAAGGGCATGGGGGCACAGATACGCAGTATTTT.

This clonotype was observed many times. CDR3 residues: CASRNLEQYF. CDR3 coding DNA: TGTGCCAGCAGGAACCTGGAGCAGTACTTC. The rearrangement uses TRBV6-1 and TRBJ2-7; no definite D call. The V end was cut by 6 bases, the J end by 7 bases, with 7 bases between. CDR3 size: 10 residues. Germline assignment: CDR1 MNHNS and CDR2 SASEGT.

This clonotype was seen repeatedly, ten times or more. One base away lies a much larger clone, so this may be a sequencing read error. The genes are TRBV2 and TRBJ1-2; no clear D. Trimming cost V 4 bases and J 4 bases, with 7 bases left between them. The CDR3 contains 12 residues. Germline values: CDR1 SNHLY, CDR2 FYNNEI. CDR3 loop: CASSGRTYGYTF. The CDR3 coding sequence is TGTGCCAGCAGTGGTCGAACCTATGGCTACACCTTC. Together with reference TRBV2 and TRBJ1-2, the CDR3 gives the full variable domain: EPEVTQTPSHQVTQMGQEVILRCVPISNHLYFYWYRQILGQKVEFLVSFYNNEISEKSEIFDDQFSVERPDGSNFTLKIRSTKLEDSAMYFCASSGRTYGYTFGSGTRLTVV.

By share, this clonotype counts as medium-sized. The rearrangement joins TRBV9 to TRBJ2-7; D may correspond to TRBD1 or TRBD2 (5 bases each). Deletions cut 4 bases from V and 3 bases from J, with 17 bases between. Germline loops: CDR1 SGDLS, CDR2 YYNGEE. This CDR3 has 15 residues. The CDR3 loop is CASSPLGAGIYEQYF. CDR3 nucleotide sequence: TGTGCCAGCAGCCCCTTGGGAGCAGGGATCTACGAGCAGTACTTC.

The chain joins TRBV4-1 to TRBJ1-2; 7 bases align to TRBD1. CDR1 is MGHRA and CDR2 is YSYEKL in the germline V gene. The CDR3 runs 12 residues. Trimming removed 4 bases from V and 8 bases from J; junction bases left unmatched: 4. The CDR3 loop is CASSPPGQGYTF. In nucleotides, the CDR3 is TGCGCCAGCAGCCCACCGGGACAGGGCTACACCTTC.

Many counts were recorded for this clonotype. This rearrangement joins TRBV4-1 to TRBJ2-1; perhaps TRBD2 as D (6 bases). V dropped 8 bases and J dropped 0 bases, with 20 bases sitting between them. The germline V gene has CDR1 MGHRA and CDR2 YSYEKL. The CDR3 is 17 residues long. CDR3 sequence: CASSRGRERSSYNEQFF. CDR3 nucleotide sequence: TGCGCCAGCTCAAGAGGGCGGGAACGTAGCTCCTACAATGAGCAGTTCTTC.

This clonotype is judged medium-sized. The chain joins TRBV29-1 to TRBJ2-1, with 11 nucleotides matching TRBD2. With V trimmed by 0 bases and J by 8 bases, 9 bases remained unmatched. CDR1 SQVTM and CDR2 ANQGSEA come from the germline V gene. The CDR3 is made up of 16 amino acids. The CDR3 spells CSVEENSGRAVDEQFF. The CDR3 region has the DNA TGCAGCGTTGAAGAAAATAGCGGGAGGGCCGTAGATGAGCAGTTCTTC.

The V gene is TRBV4-1, the J gene TRBJ1-1; D possibly corresponds to TRBD1 (5 bases). V dropped 0 bases and J dropped 7 bases, with 12 bases sitting between them. Germline CDR1 MGHRA, CDR2 YSYEKL. The CDR3 has 14 residues. The CDR3 DNA is TGCGCCAGCAGCCAAGAAAGGGGTGCGCGTGAAGCTTTCTTT. Its translation is CASSQERGAREAFF.

DNA for the CDR3: TGTGCCAGCAGTGCGGGGCAGGGAGTGTCGACTGAAGCTTTCTTT. The encoded protein is CASSAGQGVSTEAFF. This chain joins TRBV6-4 and TRBJ1-1, with a weak D call TRBD1 (5 bases). V dropped 4 bases and J dropped 5 bases, with 17 bases sitting between them. The CDR3 sequence is 15 residues long. CDR1 and CDR2 from the germline V gene are MRHNA and SNTAGT.

This chain joins TRBV12-5 and TRBJ2-1, with D perhaps matching TRBD1 (8 bases). Deletions cut 2 bases from V and 7 bases from J, with 15 bases between. The CDR3 has 15 amino acids. Germline V lookup: CDR1 LGHNT, CDR2 FRNRAP. In DNA form, the CDR3 reads TGTGCTAGTGGTTTGATACAGGGGGGGGTGAATGAGCAGTTCTTC. Residues: CASGLIQGGVNEQFF.

This clonotype showed up many times. The chain has TRBV9 and TRBJ2-1; TRBD2 matches at 11 bases. Germline values: CDR1 SGDLS, CDR2 YYNGEE. J lost 7 bases, V lost 0 bases, and 9 bases had no gene match. The CDR3 has 17 amino acids. The CDR3 sequence is CASSVGGWTSGWNEQFF. CDR3 in DNA: TGTGCCAGCAGCGTAGGTGGTTGGACTAGCGGGTGGAATGAGCAGTTCTTC.

This clonotype occurred many times. The rearrangement uses TRBV3-1 and TRBJ2-7, with 9 nucleotides matching TRBD2. Unmatched junction bases numbered 8, after V lost 4 bases and J lost 1 base. From germline, CDR1 is LGHDT and CDR2 YNNKEL (reference sequence). The CDR3 loop spans 16 amino acids. The CDR3 DNA sequence: TGTGCCAGCAGCCCCCATGGAAGCGGGGGGTCCTACGAGCAGTACTTC. This encodes CASSPHGSGGSYEQYF.

By proportion, this clonotype is medium-sized. This rearrangement joins TRBV2 to TRBJ1-4, with 9 bases fitting TRBD1. This CDR3 has 17 residues. The J segment lost 1 base and the V segment lost 4 bases, leaving 7 bases of the junction unmatched. Germline V gene lookup returns CDR1 SNHLY and CDR2 FYNNEI. The DNA of the CDR3 is TGTGCCAGCAGTGGACGGACAGGGGTACGAACTAATGAAAAACTGTTTTTT. It encodes CASSGRTGVRTNEKLFF.

This clonotype was counted at least ten times. The CDR3 bases are TGTGCCAGCAGTGAGCTAGCGGGAGGATTTTCAGATACGCAGTATTTT. Its protein product is CASSELAGGFSDTQYF. The V call is TRBV2, the J call TRBJ2-3; 11 bases match TRBD2. The CDR3 covers 16 residues. V shed 3 bases, J shed 4 bases, and the junction held 6 bases outside the gene matches. Germline-derived CDR1 and CDR2 are SNHLY and FYNNEI.

This clonotype ranks as medium-sized. This rearrangement joins TRBV10-3 to TRBJ1-5; a weak D match, TRBD1 (5 bases). The ends were cut back, 0 bases at V and 5 bases at J, with 8 bases in the middle. The CDR3 totals 14 residues. Germline CDR1 ENHRY, CDR2 SYGVKD. This CDR3 reads CAISESGGHQPQHF. CDR3 nucleotides: TGTGCCATCAGTGAGTCTGGGGGACATCAGCCCCAGCATTTT.

The J gene is TRBJ2-2, the V gene TRBV5-4; 8 bases line up with TRBD2. V gave up 3 bases and J gave up 9 bases; unmatched junction bases: 4. Germline lookup yields CDR1 SGHNT and CDR2 YYREEE (reference sequence). This CDR3 comprises 13 residues. The CDR3 nucleotides are TGTGCCAGCAGCTCCGGGGGGGCGTGGGAGCTGTTTTTT. It codes for CASSSGGAWELFF.

This clonotype was detected ten times or more. This chain joins TRBV27 and TRBJ1-2, with TRBD1 matching 7 bases. This CDR3 region has 15 residues. V lost 3 bases to trimming and J lost 0 bases; unmatched junction nucleotides: 4. In germline, CDR1 is MNHEY, CDR2 SMNVEV (reference sequence). CDR3 protein: CASSFTGAANYGYTF. CDR3 nucleotide sequence: TGTGCCAGCAGTTTTACAGGGGCAGCTAACTATGGCTACACCTTC.

This clonotype has a count of ten or more. The V gene is TRBV9, the J gene TRBJ1-1, with D possibly TRBD1 on 5 matching bases. The V end lost 2 bases, the J end lost 4 bases, and 15 bases lay between the germline ends. Germline-derived CDR1 and CDR2 are SGDLS and YYNGEE. The length of the CDR3 is 15 residues. CDR3 residues: CASSVGGAVSTEAFF. The CDR3 DNA sequence: TGTGCCAGCAGCGTCGGAGGGGCGGTGAGCACTGAAGCTTTCTTT.

This clonotype has at least ten counts. The V and J genes are TRBV28 and TRBJ1-2; maybe TRBD1 (6 bases). CDR1 and CDR2 from the germline V gene are MDHEN and SYDVKM. The CDR3 has 14 amino acids. Trimming shortened V by 3 bases and J by 8 bases, and 16 bases separated the two germline ends. The CDR3 bases are TGTGCCAGCAGTTTTCGCCTGGGGGCGGGCGGCTACACCTTC. It is translated as CASSFRLGAGGYTF.

The rearrangement links TRBV20-1 to TRBJ1-5, with 10 bases that match TRBD1. Per germline, CDR1 DFQATT and CDR2 SNEGSKA (reference sequence). This CDR3 has 16 residues. V lost 5 bases to trimming and J lost 5 bases; unmatched junction nucleotides: 12. CDR3 amino acids: CSAEKRGQGIDQPQHF. For the CDR3, the DNA is TGCAGTGCTGAAAAACGGGGACAGGGGATCGATCAGCCCCAGCATTTT.

This clonotype was seen ten or more times. This clone may be a read error of a much larger clone one base away. The chain has TRBV28 and TRBJ1-2; 8 positions match TRBD1. The V gene's germline CDR1 is MDHEN and CDR2 SYDVKM. This CDR3 comprises 13 residues. The V segment lost 6 bases and the J segment 7 bases; nucleotides outside the gene matches: 7. CDR3 DNA sequence: TGTGCCAGCAGCCAACAGGGGGGGGGTGGCTACACCTTC. Its translation: CASSQQGGGGYTF.

DNA of the CDR3: TGTGCCAGCAGCCTGGGGACTAGCGGGAGGTTCGACGAGCAGTACTTC. As protein: CASSLGTSGRFDEQYF. This chain joins TRBV5-5 and TRBJ2-7; 15 bases align to TRBD2. CDR3 length: 16 residues. The germline gives CDR1 SGHKS, CDR2 YYEKEE (reference sequence). Trimming removed 4 bases from V and 5 bases from J; junction bases left unmatched: 7. The whole variable domain, filled in from reference TRBV5-5 and TRBJ2-7, reads DAGVTQSPTHLIKTRGQQVTLRCSPISGHKSVSWYQQVLGQGPQFIFQYYEKEERGRGNFPDRFSARQFPNYSSELNVNALLLGDSALYLCASSLGTSGRFDEQYFGPGTRLTVT.

CDR3 residues: CAISESLAGLKYNEQFF. For the CDR3, the DNA is TGTGCCATCAGTGAGTCGTTAGCGGGACTAAAATACAATGAGCAGTTCTTC. J is TRBJ2-1 and V is TRBV10-3, with TRBD2 matching over 8 bases. Germline values: CDR1 ENHRY, CDR2 SYGVKD. This CDR3 has 17 residues. V shed 0 bases and J 4 bases; nucleotides not matched to a gene: 8.

This clonotype has a single count. This chain uses TRBV4-1 with TRBJ2-3; no reliable D call. The CDR3 covers 13 residues. CDR1 and CDR2 (germline): MGHRA, YSYEKL. V shed 1 base and J shed 4 bases, with 6 bases lying between them. This chain's CDR3 is CASSQVSADTQYF. In DNA, the CDR3 is TGCGCCAGCAGCCAAGTCAGTGCAGATACGCAGTATTTT.

By share, this clonotype ranks as medium-sized (0.01 to 0.1%). V usage is TRBV7-2 and J usage is TRBJ2-5; tentatively, D is TRBD2 (5 bases). This CDR3 comprises 14 residues. The V gene lost 6 bases and the J gene lost 4 bases, with 15 bases spanning the gap. The germline gives CDR1 SGHTA, CDR2 FQGNSA. The CDR3 DNA reads TGTGCCAGCAGTAGCACTAGGTCCTCAGAGACCCAGTACTTC. Translation gives CASSSTRSSETQYF.

This clonotype was found many times. The chain uses TRBV7-2 and TRBJ2-3; 10 nucleotides align to TRBD2. V shed 4 bases, J shed 4 bases, and the junction held 5 bases outside the gene matches. CDR3 length: 15 residues. Germline CDR1 is SGHTA and CDR2 is FQGNSA. The CDR3 here is CASSSPGLASDTQYF. The CDR3 DNA follows: TGTGCCAGCAGCTCGCCGGGACTAGCGTCAGATACGCAGTATTTT. Complete variable domain (other parts from reference TRBV7-2 and TRBJ2-3): GAGVSQSPSNKVTEKGKDVELRCDPISGHTALYWYRQSLGQGLEFLIYFQGNSAPDKSGLPSDRFSAERTGGSVSTLTIQRTQQEDSAVYLCASSSPGLASDTQYFGPGTRLTVL.

By proportion, this clonotype is medium-sized. The chain has TRBV5-1 and TRBJ2-7; 7 nucleotides match TRBD1. The germline gives CDR1 SGHRS, CDR2 YFSETQ. The CDR3 is 14 residues long. Germline trimming cut 2 bases from V and 6 bases from J; bases unmatched to any gene: 8. CDR3 coding DNA: TGCGCCAGCAGCTTAGGAGACAGGGACCCCGAGCAGTACTTC. Residues: CASSLGDRDPEQYF.

By share of the sample, this clonotype is medium-sized. The chain recombines TRBV9 with TRBJ2-7; D unresolved. CDR1 is SGDLS and CDR2 is YYNGEE in the germline V gene. The CDR3 totals 12 residues. V was cut by 0 bases and J by 6 bases, with 7 bases left in between. This chain's CDR3 is CASSVGVGEQYF. The CDR3 DNA reads TGTGCCAGCAGCGTAGGTGTTGGCGAGCAGTACTTC.

This chain connects TRBV20-1 to TRBJ2-1; D ambiguous. The ends were cut back, 6 bases at V and 0 bases at J, with 18 bases in the middle. From germline, CDR1 is DFQATT and CDR2 SNEGSKA (reference sequence). This CDR3 has 16 amino acids. This chain's CDR3 is CSASSLPMDSYNEQFF. Here the CDR3 DNA reads TGCAGTGCCAGCAGCCTTCCGATGGACTCCTACAATGAGCAGTTCTTC.

As concerns this clonotype: This CDR3 is missing its conserved last phenylalanine or tryptophan, likely due to a read error. The chain joins TRBV2 to TRBJ2-3; possible D gene TRBD2, 6 bases. The CDR3 is 13 amino acids. V lost 6 bases, J lost 3 bases, and 10 bases lay in between. CDR1 and CDR2 (germline): SNHLY, FYNNEI. The CDR3 loop reads CASRPGGTDTQYS. The DNA for the CDR3 is TGTGCCAGCAGACCCGGGGGTACAGATACGCAGTATTCT.

In the case of this clonotype: Just one base apart from a much larger clone, this may be a read error. The genes are TRBV18 and TRBJ2-2; 9 bases align to TRBD1. CDR3 length equals 15 residues. Germline values: CDR1 KGHSH, CDR2 LQKENI. CDR3: CVSSPTGQGTGELFF. The CDR3 DNA sequence: TGTGTCAGCTCACCAACGGGACAGGGAACCGGGGAGCTGTTTTTT.

This clonotype came up many times. The genes are TRBV12-3 or TRBV12-4 and TRBJ2-3; D uncertain. The V gene lost 5 bases and the J gene lost 4 bases, with 13 bases spanning the gap. The CDR3 is made up of 14 amino acids. CDR3 amino acids: CASSLLGVADTQYF. The DNA of the CDR3 is TGTGCCAGCAGTCTACTTGGAGTGGCAGATACGCAGTATTTT.